The 23 T cell receptor beta chains in this list originate from one sample, sequenced in a study of early T cells in non-severe SARS-CoV-2 infection. TCRdb passed the 5' RACE reads through MiXCR, listing each CDR3 protein once. The sample comprises 32,000 or so distinct CDR3 sequences, around 6.5% of which are singletons, and approximately 5% rests with the top ten. Sequenced material: whole blood. The origin of the receptors is an adult who was a healthcare worker with PCR-confirmed SARS-CoV-2 infection or an uninfected control (not recorded which).

In its sample, this clonotype was seen many times. The chain couples TRBV24-1 to TRBJ2-3; D is possibly TRBD2 (5 bases). Trimming removed 6 bases at V and 2 bases at J, with 11 bases between. The CDR3 runs to 14 residues. Germline-derived CDR1 and CDR2 are KGHDR and SFDVKD. CDR3 sequence reads: CATSSEVHTDTQYF. The CDR3 region has the DNA TGTGCCACCAGTTCGGAGGTCCACACAGATACGCAGTATTTT.

This clonotype was recorded a few times. This rearrangement joins TRBV2 to TRBJ2-7; 7 bases fit TRBD1. V dropped 3 bases and J dropped 1; count of bases not matched to a gene: 9. The CDR3 sequence is 16 residues long. The germline gives CDR1 SNHLY, CDR2 FYNNEI. The CDR3 DNA follows: TGTGCCAGCAGTGACCCCGACCGACAGGGATCCTACGAGCAGTACTTC. The encoded protein is CASSDPDRQGSYEQYF.

This clonotype has a count of ten or more. This chain uses TRBV12-3 or TRBV12-4 with TRBJ2-1; D is unresolved. The V end was cut by 4 bases, the J end by 8 bases, with 12 bases between. The CDR3 sequence is 13 residues long. CDR3 nucleotide sequence: TGTGCCAGCAGTTCGCATCGACTGGATGAGCAGTTCTTC. Its protein is CASSSHRLDEQFF.

This clonotype showed up many times. The rearrangement links TRBV14 to TRBJ2-1; 8 nucleotides agree with TRBD2. This CDR3 has 14 amino acids. CDR1 and CDR2 (germline): SGHDN, FVKESK. V gave up 3 bases and J gave up 16 bases; unmatched junction bases: 14. This chain's CDR3 is CASSQGRNSGSPFF. CDR3 nucleotides: TGTGCCAGCAGCCAGGGCCGAAACAGCGGGAGCCCTTTCTTC.

This clonotype was recorded many times. J is TRBJ1-1 and V is TRBV28; 7 bases map to TRBD1. The trim removed 3 bases at V and 0 bases at J, leaving 10 bases unmatched. The germline CDR1 and CDR2 sequences are MDHEN and SYDVKM. The CDR3 has 17 residues. The CDR3 region has the DNA TGTGCCAGCAGTTTCCTCGGCAGGGGGATGATGAACACTGAAGCTTTCTTT. Its translation: CASSFLGRGMMNTEAFF.

This clonotype appeared many times. The chain employs TRBV9 and TRBJ1-1, with D unclear. Germline values: CDR1 SGDLS, CDR2 YYNGEE. The CDR3 is 14 residues long. V lost 0 bases, J lost 2 bases, and 8 bases lay in between. This CDR3 reads CASSVAAGNTEAFF. As DNA, the CDR3 is TGTGCCAGCAGCGTAGCAGCGGGTAACACTGAAGCTTTCTTT.

Ten or more counts support this clonotype. The CDR3 here is CASSFRGRRNGYTF. CDR3 nucleotides: TGTGCCAGCAGTTTCAGGGGGCGAAGGAATGGCTACACCTTC. The V call is TRBV6-5, the J call TRBJ1-2; TRBD1 matches 8 bases. V lost 4 bases to trimming and J lost 6 bases; unmatched junction nucleotides: 7. Germline CDR1 reads MNHEY; CDR2 reads SVGAGI. This CDR3 has 14 residues.

This clonotype was counted ten times or more. This chain joins TRBV6-4 and TRBJ2-2; 8 bases fit TRBD1. The junction had 3 bases not matched to a gene; V was cut back by 6 bases and J by 0 bases. The CDR3 spans 15 residues. From germline, CDR1 is MRHNA and CDR2 SNTAGT. The CDR3 reads CASSEQGANTGELFF. CDR3 DNA: TGTGCCAGCAGCGAACAGGGGGCGAACACCGGGGAGCTGTTTTTT.

This clonotype was observed at least ten times. The chain combines TRBV6-2 or TRBV6-3 with TRBJ2-5; the D is unclear. The V end was cut by 6 bases, the J end by 0 bases, with 8 bases between. The germline V gene encodes CDR1 MNHEY and CDR2 SVGEGT. The CDR3 loop spans 13 amino acids. Here the CDR3 DNA reads TGTGCCAGCAGAGCCCGCAACCAAGAGACCCAGTACTTC. It yields the protein CASRARNQETQYF.

This clonotype was recorded at least ten times. The J gene is TRBJ1-1, the V gene TRBV5-1; D uncertain. Per the germline V gene, CDR1 is SGHRS and CDR2 is YFSETQ. Between the trimmed V and J ends, which lost 0 bases and 1 base, there was a span of 7 bases. The CDR3 has 14 residues. DNA of the CDR3: TGCGCCAGCAGCTTGGCCGACCGGAACACTGAAGCTTTCTTT. Amino acids: CASSLADRNTEAFF.

This clonotype has more than one count but fewer than ten. The chain couples TRBV7-2 to TRBJ2-7; possibly TRBD1 for D (6 bases). CDR3 length: 16 residues. The germline V and J ends were trimmed by 1 base and 1 base, with 14 bases remaining between them. Germline CDR1 SGHTA, CDR2 FQGNSA. The CDR3 protein is CASSLVPRGASYEQYF. Written as DNA, the CDR3 is TGTGCCAGCAGCTTAGTTCCCAGGGGAGCTTCCTACGAGCAGTACTTC.

This clonotype occurred many times. J is TRBJ2-1 and V is TRBV20-1; either TRBD1 or TRBD2 may supply D (5 bases each). From germline, CDR1 is DFQATT and CDR2 SNEGSKA (reference sequence). The CDR3 spans 12 residues. With 3 bases removed from V and 7 bases from J, the gap between germline ends came to 10 bases. The DNA of the CDR3 is TGCAGTGCTAGCGGGACGGGGAATGAGCAGTTCTTC. Translated, it gives CSASGTGNEQFF.

This clonotype was found many times. This chain connects TRBV10-1 to TRBJ2-3; either TRBD1 or TRBD2 may fit D (5 bases each). Germline CDR1 is WNHNN and CDR2 is SYGVQD (reference sequence). Trimming cost V 1 base and J 6 bases, with 11 bases left between them. This CDR3 contains 14 residues. The CDR3 DNA is TGCGCCAGCAGTGAGTGGGACCGCTTGGATACGCAGTATTTT. It is translated as CASSEWDRLDTQYF.

The table lists this clonotype with many counts. The rearrangement links TRBV7-9 to TRBJ2-7; perhaps TRBD1 as D (5 bases). Germline V gene sequence: CDR1 SEHNR, CDR2 FQNEAQ (reference sequence). This CDR3 region has 14 residues. Trimming shortened V by 6 bases and J by 3 bases, and 15 bases separated the two germline ends. CDR3 nucleotides: TGTGCCAGCAGTACAAGTTCAGGGCGCTACGAGCAGTACTTC. The encoded protein is CASSTSSGRYEQYF.

J is TRBJ2-1 and V is TRBV7-9; 8 nucleotides line up with TRBD2. Trimming at V came to 8 bases and at J to 2 bases, leaving 17 bases not matched to a gene. The CDR3 covers 18 residues. CDR1 and CDR2 (germline): SEHNR, FQNEAQ (reference sequence). Here the CDR3 reads CASRPAMGTGGTYNEQFF. CDR3 bases: TGTGCCAGCCGCCCCGCGATGGGAACGGGAGGGACCTACAATGAGCAGTTCTTC.

Turning to this clonotype: Here the CDR3 omits its conserved ending phenylalanine or tryptophan, so a read error is the likely source. This chain joins TRBV14 and TRBJ1-1; D is uncertain. This CDR3 is built from 13 residues. Trimming took 4 bases from V and 1 from J, leaving 7 bases between them. Germline CDR1 and CDR2: SGHDN and FVKESK. For the CDR3, the DNA is TGTGCCAGCAGCCCTCTGGCGAACACTGAAGCTTTCTCT. This codes for CASSPLANTEAFS.

In its sample, this clonotype was seen many times. The chain joins TRBV29-1 to TRBJ1-2; D not certain. Between the trimmed V and J ends, which lost 4 bases and 8 bases, there was a span of 14 bases. The CDR3 runs to 12 residues. From germline, CDR1 is SQVTM and CDR2 ANQGSEA. Written as DNA, the CDR3 is TGCAGCGTTGGGATTGGGCCGAAGGGCTACACCTTC. This gives the protein CSVGIGPKGYTF. Full variable domain (rest looked up from reference TRBV29-1 and TRBJ1-2): SAVISQKPSRDICQRGTSLTIQCQVDSQVTMMFWYRQQPGQSLTLIATANQGSEATYESGFVIDKFPISRPNLTFSTLTVSNMSPEDSSIYLCSVGIGPKGYTFGSGTRLTVV.

This rearrangement joins TRBV7-3 to TRBJ2-1; 10 positions match TRBD2. V dropped 1 base and J dropped 3; count of bases not matched to a gene: 3. Germline V gives CDR1 SGHTA, CDR2 FQGTGA. The CDR3 consists of 16 residues. The CDR3 DNA is TGTGCCAGCAGCTTAATCTCTAGCGGGAGCTACAATGAGCAGTTCTTC. It codes for CASSLISSGSYNEQFF.

This clonotype has at least ten counts. The chain employs TRBV29-1 and TRBJ1-1; D remains unclear. Trimming cost V 3 bases and J 3 bases, with 8 bases left between them. Germline V gene sequence: CDR1 SQVTM, CDR2 ANQGSEA. The length of the CDR3 is 12 residues. The CDR3 DNA is TGCAGCGTTGATCCCGGGGACACTGAAGCTTTCTTT. Encoded protein: CSVDPGDTEAFF.

This clonotype was seen only a few times. The chain is built from TRBV7-6 and TRBJ2-3; TRBD2 matches at 8 bases. V trimming: 4 bases; J trimming: 4 bases; junction bases outside the gene matches: 4. Germline CDR1 SGHVS, CDR2 FNYEAQ. This CDR3 has 14 residues. CDR3 sequence reads: CASSWAGGSDTQYF. Written as DNA, the CDR3 is TGTGCCAGCAGCTGGGCGGGAGGATCAGATACGCAGTATTTT.

This chain connects TRBV12-3 or TRBV12-4 to TRBJ1-5; D is uncertain. V lost 1 base, J lost 3 bases, and 4 bases lay in between. The CDR3 covers 13 residues. CDR3 protein: CASSLGLNQPQHF. The CDR3 DNA reads TGTGCCAGCAGTTTAGGGCTCAATCAGCCCCAGCATTTT.

This clonotype was detected many times. The genes are TRBV6-1 and TRBJ2-3; no clear D gene. Germline CDR1 and CDR2: MNHNS and SASEGT. The CDR3 totals 15 residues. Between the trimmed V and J ends, which lost 6 bases and 0 bases, there was a span of 13 bases. In nucleotides, the CDR3 is TGTGCCAGCAGAGCCAGAGTCGGAAGCACAGATACGCAGTATTTT. Amino acid sequence: CASRARVGSTDTQYF.

The chain uses TRBV7-2 and TRBJ2-7; D might be TRBD2 (5 bases). There are 15 residues in the CDR3. Looked up from germline, CDR1 is SGHTA and CDR2 is FQGNSA. V gave up 1 base and J gave up 0 bases, with 10 bases separating them. CDR3 loop: CASSLVAQSSYEQYF. In DNA, the CDR3 is TGTGCCAGCAGCTTAGTAGCGCAAAGCTCCTACGAGCAGTACTTC.